The entry below gives a single TCR beta chain sequence along with its context. The antigen is undetermined. TCRdb fed the 5' RACE reads into MiXCR, producing one record per CDR3 protein. The sample contains 85,000 to 120,000 distinct CDR3 sequences, more than 15% of which appear only once. This sample is part of a study of T-cell memory formation after mild COVID-19. Overall study: Largely, TCR clusters stayed within a single donor.

Study-wide points: Researchers report contracting CD4+ clones mostly in CM and EM, with CD8+ clones in EMRA. From day 15 to 85, contracting clones were balanced between CD4 and CD8, whereas later expanders leaned toward CD4+. Within pre-infection memory, some responding clones were found, suggesting cross-reactive memory joined.

The sequenced sample consisted of PBMCs or a T cell subset sorted from them (not recorded which). The receptor comes from an adult woman who had mild COVID-19 (a few samples of this study predate the infection). Cell type and time point are not known.

The CDR3 is CASSSGLVSYNEQFF. DNA of the CDR3: TGTGCCAGCAGCTCAGGACTTGTCTCCTACAATGAGCAGTTCTTC. The chain links TRBV7-2 to TRBJ2-1, with D tentatively TRBD2 (5 bases). Germline V gene lookup returns CDR1 SGHTA and CDR2 FQGNSA. V lost 4 bases to trimming and J lost 0 bases, with 10 bases between them. The CDR3 consists of 15 residues.